The 7 T cell receptor beta chains listed next were all sequenced from one sample in a study of cytomegalovirus exposure and HLA in healthy donors. It was with 60 Vbeta and 13 Jbeta primers that the PCR ran. The data were produced by immunoSEQ multiplex PCR, yet TCRdb's version contains in-frame clones alone and is incomplete. The table lists roughly 170,000 clones, over 80% of them singletons. Material: PBMCs. These receptors originate from a woman between 45 and 65 years old in good health and CMV-seropositive.

V is TRBV9 and J is TRBJ2-1; maybe TRBD2 (7 bases). Between the trimmed V and J ends, which lost 0 bases and 4 bases, there was a span of 11 bases. The CDR3 runs to 15 residues. Germline loops: CDR1 SGDLS, CDR2 YYNGEE. The CDR3 DNA reads TGTGCCAGCAGCGTAGCTGCGGGGGCGTACAATGAGCAGTTCTTC. Its protein product is CASSVAAGAYNEQFF.

This chain connects TRBV15 to TRBJ2-5; TRBD2 matches at 8 bases. CDR1 LNHNV and CDR2 YYDKDF come from the germline V gene (reference sequence). After removal of 1 base from V and 4 bases from J, the junction contained 5 bases not matched to a gene. This CDR3 has 15 residues. The CDR3 reads CATSRGGSGGETQYF. CDR3 nucleotides: TGTGCCACCAGCAGAGGGGGAAGCGGGGGAGAGACCCAGTACTTC.

The chain is built from TRBV29-1 and TRBJ1-3; tentatively, D is TRBD1 (6 bases). Germline V lookup: CDR1 SQVTM, CDR2 ANQGSEA. V shed 6 bases and J shed 2 bases, with 8 bases lying between them. The CDR3 is 12 residues long. The CDR3 sequence is CSVGTTGNTIYF. The CDR3 region has the DNA TGCAGCGTGGGGACAACTGGAAACACCATATATTTT. Complete variable domain (other parts from reference TRBV29-1 and TRBJ1-3): SAVISQKPSRDICQRGTSLTIQCQVDSQVTMMFWYRQQPGQSLTLIATANQGSEATYESGFVIDKFPISRPNLTFSTLTVSNMSPEDSSIYLCSVGTTGNTIYFGEGSWLTVV.

The chain has TRBV7-3 and TRBJ1-2; TRBD1 agrees at 9 bases. V lost 5 bases, J lost 6 bases, and 22 bases stayed unmatched. There are 19 residues in the CDR3. Germline CDR1 and CDR2: SGHTA and FQGTGA. CDR3 coding DNA: TGTGCCAGCAGCCGCCGCCGTCTCTCGGGGACAGGGAAGGGACATGGCTACACCTTC. Its translation: CASSRRRLSGTGKGHGYTF.

The V call is TRBV7-9, the J call TRBJ1-4, with 8 bases matching TRBD1. The CDR3 covers 14 residues. The J segment lost 2 bases and the V segment lost 6 bases, leaving 2 bases of the junction unmatched. Germline V gene lookup returns CDR1 SEHNR and CDR2 FQNEAQ (reference sequence). Written as DNA, the CDR3 is TGTGCCAGCAGGGGGACAGGCACTAATGAAAAACTGTTTTTT. It codes for CASRGTGTNEKLFF. The variable domain in full, with the rest retrieved from reference TRBV7-9 and TRBJ1-4, is DTGVSQNPRHKITKRGQNVTFRCDPISEHNRLYWYRQTLGQGPEFLTYFQNEAQLEKSRLLSDRFSAERPKGSFSTLEIQRTEQGDSAMYLCASRGTGTNEKLFFGSGTQLSVL.

The chain recombines TRBV11-2 with TRBJ1-1, with TRBD1 as a possible D gene (6 bases). The CDR3 extends over 13 amino acids. Per the germline V gene, CDR1 is SGHAT and CDR2 is FQNNGV. V was shortened by 1 base and J by 11 bases, with 14 bases between the two germline ends. CDR3 nucleotide sequence: TGTGCCAGCAGCTTAGGGGGCAGGGGAGTGGCTTTCTTT. It is translated as CASSLGGRGVAFF.

The rearrangement joins TRBV10-3 to TRBJ2-7, with TRBD2 matching 8 bases. Germline trimming cut 2 bases from V and 4 bases from J; bases unmatched to any gene: 10. This CDR3 contains 16 residues. CDR1 is ENHRY, CDR2 SYGVKD, per germline. In DNA form, the CDR3 reads TGTGCCATCAGTGAGCGAGCGGGAGATGTTATGTACGAGCAGTACTTC. It codes for CAISERAGDVMYEQYF.